The next 27 T cell receptor beta chains were all read from a single sample in a study of PD-1 blockade in classical Hodgkin lymphoma. TCRdb's copy holds only in-frame clones and misses some; the assay was immunoSEQ multiplex PCR. The repertoire holds about 13,000 clones, with about 93% as singletons. No patient escaped relapse after autologous stem cell transplantation, and brentuximab vedotin exposure varied. The material was peripheral blood mononuclear cells (PBMCs), obtained at baseline. These receptors were collected from a human donor with classical Hodgkin lymphoma.

The chain carries TRBV18 and TRBJ2-7; 7 bases are shared with TRBD1. The ends lost 8 bases at V and 6 bases at J; junction bases unmatched: 13. CDR1 and CDR2 from the germline V gene are KGHSH and LQKENI. There are 14 residues in the CDR3. CDR3 protein: CASQSDVRQGEQYF. The CDR3 DNA is TGTGCCAGCCAAAGCGACGTGAGACAGGGCGAGCAGTACTTC.

The chain has TRBV5-1 and TRBJ1-4; tentatively, D is TRBD1 (5 bases). Germline CDR1 reads SGHRS; CDR2 reads YFSETQ. The CDR3 length is 16 residues. Trimming took off 3 bases at V and 8 bases at J, with 20 bases between the two ends. Written as DNA, the CDR3 is TGCGCCAGCAGCTCTTGGGGCCTGCCTGATCCCGAAAAACTGTTTTTT. Translation: CASSSWGLPDPEKLFF.

This chain joins TRBV9 and TRBJ2-7, with 11 nucleotides matching TRBD2. Germline V lookup: CDR1 SGDLS, CDR2 YYNGEE. J gave up 4 bases and V 2 bases, and 5 bases lay outside the gene matches. This CDR3 has 15 residues. CDR3 in amino acids: CASSVAGTSGYEQYF. CDR3 DNA sequence: TGTGCCAGCAGCGTCGCCGGGACTAGCGGATACGAGCAGTACTTC.

The rearrangement joins TRBV4-1 to TRBJ1-1; the D is unclear. The CDR3 runs to 12 residues. The germline CDR1 and CDR2 sequences are MGHRA and YSYEKL. Trimming cost V 3 bases and J 10 bases, with 12 bases left between them. In DNA, the CDR3 is TGCGCCAGCAGCCAGGGAAGGTTGGCAGCTTTCTTT. Its translation: CASSQGRLAAFF.

This clone was seen once. The V gene is TRBV5-1, the J gene TRBJ2-1; D is perhaps TRBD1 (6 bases). V lost 0 bases to trimming and J lost 7 bases, with 17 bases between them. In germline, CDR1 is SGHRS, CDR2 YFSETQ. The CDR3 is 16 amino acids. The CDR3: CASSLAGTRRWNEQFF. Written as DNA, the CDR3 is TGCGCCAGCAGCTTGGCCGGGACACGGAGGTGGAATGAGCAGTTCTTC.

In this sample, this clone turned up a few times. The chain employs TRBV13 and TRBJ1-2; no reliable D call. The germline V gene has CDR1 PRHDT and CDR2 FYEKMQ (reference sequence). The CDR3 totals 13 residues. V dropped 5 bases and J dropped 2 bases, with 9 bases sitting between them. The CDR3 region is CASSPSQNYGYTF. For the CDR3, the DNA is TGTGCCAGCAGCCCCTCACAAAACTATGGCTACACCTTC. Drawing the rest from reference TRBV13 and TRBJ1-2, the complete variable domain is AAGVIQSPRHLIKEKRETATLKCYPIPRHDTVYWYQQGPGQDPQFLISFYEKMQSDKGSIPDRFSAQQFSDYHSELNMSSLELGDSALYFCASSPSQNYGYTFGSGTRLTVV.

The rearrangement uses TRBV5-4 and TRBJ2-1, with 8 bases lining up with TRBD2. This CDR3 is built from 16 residues. V dropped 5 bases and J dropped 5; count of bases not matched to a gene: 12. CDR1 is SGHNT, CDR2 YYREEE, per germline (reference sequence). The DNA of the CDR3 is TGTGCCAGCAGGGGTTTTCCGGGACTAGTCGACAATGAGCAGTTCTTC. It is translated as CASRGFPGLVDNEQFF.

J is TRBJ1-1 and V is TRBV27; no definite D call. V gave up 6 bases and J gave up 0 bases, with 8 bases separating them. CDR1 is MNHEY, CDR2 SMNVEV, per germline (reference sequence). The CDR3 is 13 residues long. The CDR3 protein is CASRTTLNTEAFF. CDR3 DNA: TGTGCCAGCAGAACCACCCTGAACACTGAAGCTTTCTTT.

This chain joins TRBV9 and TRBJ2-2; 9 nucleotides align to TRBD1. The ends lost 0 bases at V and 4 bases at J; junction bases unmatched: 4. This CDR3 comprises 16 residues. CDR1 is SGDLS, CDR2 YYNGEE, per germline. The CDR3 sequence is CASSVDVTGGTGELFF. CDR3 sequence (DNA): TGTGCCAGCAGCGTAGATGTGACAGGGGGCACCGGGGAGCTGTTTTTT.

The sample holds one count of this clone. The rearrangement uses TRBV11-2 and TRBJ2-3; TRBD1 matches at 7 bases. The CDR3 sequence is 14 residues long. CDR1 is SGHAT and CDR2 is FQNNGV in the germline V gene. The V and J ends lost 6 bases and 3 bases, in that order; junction bases with no gene match: 6. This CDR3 is CASRYTGVTDTQYF. The CDR3 bases are TGTGCCAGCAGGTACACAGGGGTAACAGATACGCAGTATTTT.

The chain carries TRBV27 and TRBJ2-7; no clear D. Germline V gene lookup returns CDR1 MNHEY and CDR2 SMNVEV (reference sequence). There are 13 residues in the CDR3. V lost 0 bases, J lost 4 bases, and 7 bases lay in between. CDR3 DNA: TGTGCCAGCAGTTTATCGGCCCTTTACGAGCAGTACTTC. It encodes CASSLSALYEQYF.

The chain recombines TRBV4-2 with TRBJ2-1, with TRBD1 identical over 8 bases. CDR1 and CDR2 (germline): LGHNA, YNFKEQ. This CDR3 has 16 amino acids. The junction had 5 bases not matched to a gene; V was cut back by 0 bases and J by 4 bases. The CDR3 DNA follows: TGTGCCAGCAGCCAAGATTTTGACAGGGGTTACAATGAGCAGTTCTTC. The encoded protein is CASSQDFDRGYNEQFF.

The V gene is TRBV10-3, the J gene TRBJ2-3, with 7 bases aligning to TRBD1. This CDR3 has 15 residues. V dropped 4 bases and J dropped 1; count of bases not matched to a gene: 5. Germline V gene data show CDR1 as ENHRY and CDR2 as SYGVKD. CDR3 sequence: CAISVRQGGTDTQYF. Written as DNA, the CDR3 is TGTGCCATCAGTGTCCGACAGGGTGGCACAGATACGCAGTATTTT.

Only one count was recorded for this clone. The rearrangement uses TRBV6-5 and TRBJ1-6; D is unclear. This CDR3 comprises 14 residues. V dropped 6 bases and J dropped 7 bases, with 13 bases sitting between them. The V gene's germline CDR1 is MNHEY and CDR2 SVGAGI. The CDR3 loop reads CASRPDGSNSPLHF. The DNA of the CDR3 is TGTGCCAGCAGGCCGGACGGAAGCAATTCACCCCTCCACTTT.

CDR3 protein: CASSRGFQETQYF. CDR3 nucleotides: TGTGCCAGCAGCCGAGGTTTCCAAGAGACCCAGTACTTC. The chain links TRBV7-9 to TRBJ2-5; D is undetermined. The V and J ends lost 5 bases and 1 base respectively, with 8 bases between them. CDR1 and CDR2 (germline): SEHNR, FQNEAQ (reference sequence). The CDR3 has 13 residues.

This chain connects TRBV5-1 to TRBJ2-3; TRBD2 matches at 12 bases. CDR1 is SGHRS, CDR2 YFSETQ, per germline. The junction had 3 bases not matched to a gene; V was cut back by 2 bases and J by 2 bases. This CDR3 has 16 residues. CDR3 nucleotides: TGCGCCAGCAGCTTACGGACTAGCGGGGCCACAGATACGCAGTATTTT. Residues: CASSLRTSGATDTQYF.

The chain carries TRBV27 and TRBJ2-7; 16 nucleotides line up with TRBD2. The trim removed 6 bases at V and 6 bases at J, leaving 8 bases unmatched. Per germline, CDR1 MNHEY and CDR2 SMNVEV (reference sequence). The CDR3 has 16 amino acids. The CDR3 nucleotides read TGTGCCAGCAGGTCTGGGACTAGCGGGGGGGCGGGCGAGCAGTACTTC. It is translated as CASRSGTSGGAGEQYF.

The rearrangement joins TRBV7-9 to TRBJ1-5; a weak D match, TRBD1 (5 bases). This CDR3 is 16 amino acids long. The germline gives CDR1 SEHNR, CDR2 FQNEAQ (reference sequence). The V end lost 1 base, the J end lost 1 base, and 11 bases lay between the germline ends. The CDR3: CASSLDWGGSNQPQHF. CDR3 in DNA: TGTGCCAGCAGCTTAGATTGGGGGGGAAGCAATCAGCCCCAGCATTTT.

This clone was picked up one time. V and J are TRBV7-9 and TRBJ2-2; TRBD2 matches 7 bases. Germline V gives CDR1 SEHNR, CDR2 FQNEAQ (reference sequence). Trimming cost V 4 bases and J 5 bases; bases outside gene matches: 10. The CDR3 has 16 residues. The CDR3 DNA follows: TGTGCCAGCAGCTCATACGAAGCGGGGTGGACCGGGGAGCTGTTTTTT. This translates into CASSSYEAGWTGELFF. Drawing the rest from reference TRBV7-9 and TRBJ2-2, the complete variable domain is DTGVSQNPRHKITKRGQNVTFRCDPISEHNRLYWYRQTLGQGPEFLTYFQNEAQLEKSRLLSDRFSAERPKGSFSTLEIQRTEQGDSAMYLCASSSYEAGWTGELFFGEGSRLTVL.

This chain links TRBV29-1 with TRBJ2-4, with 8 bases matching TRBD2. The CDR3 extends over 15 amino acids. Unmatched junction bases numbered 17, after V lost 6 bases and J lost 10 bases. The germline V gene has CDR1 SQVTM and CDR2 ANQGSEA. CDR3 bases: TGCAGCGTCACCCCCCAGAGCGGGAGCAGAGTTATTCAGTACTTC. Translation gives CSVTPQSGSRVIQYF.

This clone was observed once. The chain uses TRBV18 and TRBJ1-5; D gene unclear. The CDR3 has 13 amino acids. Germline CDR1 KGHSH, CDR2 LQKENI. Trimming took 2 bases from V and 6 from J, leaving 8 bases between them. The CDR3 coding sequence is TGTGCCAGCTCACCAGGACGAGTTCAGCCCCAGCATTTT. Its translation is CASSPGRVQPQHF.

This chain uses TRBV5-4 with TRBJ1-6; TRBD1 matches 7 bases. V lost 3 bases, J lost 10 bases, and 10 bases stayed unmatched. The CDR3 is 15 residues long. In germline, CDR1 is SGHNT, CDR2 YYREEE (reference sequence). CDR3 loop: CASSSLVQGESPLHF. The CDR3 region has the DNA TGTGCCAGCAGCTCTCTTGTGCAGGGGGAATCACCCCTCCACTTT. Full variable domain (outside the CDR3, taken from reference TRBV5-4 and TRBJ1-6): ETGVTQSPTHLIKTRGQQVTLRCSSQSGHNTVSWYQQALGQGPQFIFQYYREEENGRGNFPPRFSGLQFPNYSSELNVNALELDDSALYLCASSSLVQGESPLHFGNGTRLTVT.

CDR3 protein: CASTLLGGLGAFF. CDR3 sequence (DNA): TGTGCCAGCACCCTCCTCGGCGGACTGGGGGCTTTCTTT. The chain joins TRBV6-6 to TRBJ1-1; D uncertain. The CDR3 loop spans 13 amino acids. CDR1 is MNHNY, CDR2 SVGAGI, per germline (reference sequence). With 7 bases removed from V and 11 bases from J, the gap between germline ends came to 20 bases.

For this clone: A far larger clone differs by one base, so this is likely a read error. Other DNA sequences of this sample code for an identical CDR3. Here the CDR3 DNA reads TGCGCCAGCAGCCAAAATACCGGGTCCAGCGGGGAGCTGTTTTTT. This encodes CASSQNTGSSGELFF. The chain employs TRBV4-1 and TRBJ2-2; no definite D call. CDR1 MGHRA and CDR2 YSYEKL come from the germline V gene. The V end was cut by 2 bases, the J end by 7 bases, with 14 bases between. CDR3 length: 15 amino acids.

The rearrangement joins TRBV15 to TRBJ2-1; D unresolved. CDR3 length equals 11 residues. Germline lookup yields CDR1 LNHNV and CDR2 YYDKDF (reference sequence). Deletions cut 1 base from V and 10 bases from J, with 5 bases between. For the CDR3, the DNA is TGTGCCACCAGCAGAGTCGGAGAGCAGTTCTTC. Its translation: CATSRVGEQFF.

The chain has TRBV12-5 and TRBJ2-1; 13 positions match TRBD2. CDR3 length: 18 residues. Germline V gene data show CDR1 as LGHNT and CDR2 as FRNRAP. V shed 6 bases, J shed 0 bases, and the junction held 8 bases outside the gene matches. CDR3 bases: TGTGCTAGTGGACTGGGACTAGCGGGGAGAAGCTCCTACAATGAGCAGTTCTTC. This gives the protein CASGLGLAGRSSYNEQFF.

The sample holds one count of this clone. The junction does not match germline at one end; this may be a read error. The CDR3, as DNA: TGTGCCAGCAGCGTAGGCGGGGGCCACTATAGCTACACCTTC. Translated, it gives CASSVGGGHYSYTF. The chain joins TRBV9 to TRBJ1-2; the D gene is possibly TRBD1 (6 bases). Per the germline V gene, CDR1 is SGDLS and CDR2 is YYNGEE. The CDR3 totals 14 residues.